This TCR beta chain comes out of a study of siplizumab effects on memory and regulatory T cells. Study outcomes and limitations: An assignable phenotype, naive or memory, was missing from roughly 78-96% of proliferating CD4+ or CD8+ clones. Siplizumab significantly reduced alloreactive sequences traceable to unstimulated CD4+ memory cells. Naive T cell populations appeared to exhibit greater diversity than memory cells and appeared to be major alloresponse contributors.

Comments on this clone: Its target is unknown.

The assay covered roughly 97,000 TCR templates per sample. The assay was immunoSEQ multiplex PCR, and TCRdb's table has in-frame clones only and misses some. Among about 100,000 clones listed, more than 85% were seen once. Trimming left V 3 bases short and J 6 bases short, with 24 bases between. Per germline, CDR1 LNHDA and CDR2 SQIVND (reference sequence). The CDR3 has 18 residues. Sequenced input: CD4+ T cells sorted from blood. The TCR originated in a human donor in good health. The chain employs TRBV19 and TRBJ1-3, with D perhaps matching TRBD1 (5 bases). The CDR3: CASSIVSPREGRANTIYF. The CDR3 DNA is TGTGCCAGTAGTATCGTTTCACCACGAGAGGGACGGGCAAACACCATATATTTT.